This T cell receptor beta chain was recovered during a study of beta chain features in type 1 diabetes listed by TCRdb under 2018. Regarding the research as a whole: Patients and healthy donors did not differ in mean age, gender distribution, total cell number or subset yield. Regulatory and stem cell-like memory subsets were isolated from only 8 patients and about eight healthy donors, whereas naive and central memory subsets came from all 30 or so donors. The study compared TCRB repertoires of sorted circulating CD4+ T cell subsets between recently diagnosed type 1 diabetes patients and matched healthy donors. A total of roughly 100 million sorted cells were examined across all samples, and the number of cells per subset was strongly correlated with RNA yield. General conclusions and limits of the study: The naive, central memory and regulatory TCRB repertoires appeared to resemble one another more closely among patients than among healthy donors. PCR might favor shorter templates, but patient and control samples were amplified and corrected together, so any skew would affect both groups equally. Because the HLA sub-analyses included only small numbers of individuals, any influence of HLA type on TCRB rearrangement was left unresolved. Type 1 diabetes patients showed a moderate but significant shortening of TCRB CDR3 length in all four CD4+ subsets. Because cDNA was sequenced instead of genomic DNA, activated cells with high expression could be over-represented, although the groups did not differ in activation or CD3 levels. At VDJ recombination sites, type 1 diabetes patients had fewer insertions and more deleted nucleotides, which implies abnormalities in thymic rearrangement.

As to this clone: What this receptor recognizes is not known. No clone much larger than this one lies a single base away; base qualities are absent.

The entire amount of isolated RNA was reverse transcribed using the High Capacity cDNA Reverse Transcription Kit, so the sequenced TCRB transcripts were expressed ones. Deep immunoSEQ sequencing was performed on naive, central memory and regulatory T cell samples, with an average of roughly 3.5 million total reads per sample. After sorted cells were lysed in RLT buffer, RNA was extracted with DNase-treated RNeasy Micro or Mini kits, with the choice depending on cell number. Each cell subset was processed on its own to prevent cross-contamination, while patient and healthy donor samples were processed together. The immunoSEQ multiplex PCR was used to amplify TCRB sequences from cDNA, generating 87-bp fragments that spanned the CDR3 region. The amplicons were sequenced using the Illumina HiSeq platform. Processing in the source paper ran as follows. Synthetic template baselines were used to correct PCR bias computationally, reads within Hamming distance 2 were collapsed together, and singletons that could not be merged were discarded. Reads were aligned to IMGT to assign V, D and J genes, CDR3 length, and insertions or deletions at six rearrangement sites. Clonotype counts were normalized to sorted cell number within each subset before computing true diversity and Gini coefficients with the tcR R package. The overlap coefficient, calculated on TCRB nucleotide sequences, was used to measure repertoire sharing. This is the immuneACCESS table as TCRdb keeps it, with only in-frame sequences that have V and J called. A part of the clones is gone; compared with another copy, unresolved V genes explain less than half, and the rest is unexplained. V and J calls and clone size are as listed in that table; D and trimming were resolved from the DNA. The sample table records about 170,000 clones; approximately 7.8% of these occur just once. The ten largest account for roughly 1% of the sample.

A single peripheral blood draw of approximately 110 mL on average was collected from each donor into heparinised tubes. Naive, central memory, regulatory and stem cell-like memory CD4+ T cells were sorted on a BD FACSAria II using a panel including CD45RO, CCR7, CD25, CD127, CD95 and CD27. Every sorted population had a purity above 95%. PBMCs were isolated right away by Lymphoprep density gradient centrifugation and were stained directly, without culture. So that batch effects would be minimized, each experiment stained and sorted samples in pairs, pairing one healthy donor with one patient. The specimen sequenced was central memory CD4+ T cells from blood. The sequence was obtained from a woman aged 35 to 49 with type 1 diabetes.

The nucleotide sequence is given as TGTGCCAGCTCACCAGGGGAGTACGAGCAGTACTTC. It codes for CASSPGEYEQYF. The sequence is built from TRBV18 and TRBJ2-7, and possibly TRBD2, on 5 matching bases. From the germline V gene, CDR1 is KGHSH and CDR2 is LQKENI. Trimming takes 2 bases from V and 4 bases from J, and the germline ends sit 6 bases apart. Including cysteine and phenylalanine, the CDR3 has 12 amino acids. The entry retains the CDR3 DNA only, 36 bases that are in frame from base 1.